This T cell receptor beta chain was observed in a study of blood T cells in healthy people across ages (dated by TCRdb to the mid-2010s). Study-wide context: In model experiments, template switching captured roughly one uniquely barcoded TCR beta cDNA molecule for every two T cells. Using the same blood draw, the study looked at two additional independent replicas of 1 million unique cDNA reads for two donors, one aged 18 to 30 and the other aged 80 or older. Donors were grouped into four age groups: young (average 16 years), middle-aged (under 40), aged (62) and long-lived (82). Age-related changes in TCR beta repertoire diversity were measured in the study by deep sequencing normalized with unique cDNA molecular identifiers. To avoid experimental bias, donors of different ages were spread randomly across the sequencing lanes. Study-wide findings and limitations: The percentage of naive T cells measured by flow cytometry correlated strongly with observed TCR beta diversity. Estimates of total diversity based on one million sequenced T cells were regarded as lower bounds and as underestimates. Compared with the aged group, more naive CD4+ T cells, fewer expanded clones and increased TCR diversity were shown by the long-lived group, suggesting age selection. The CMV infection status of donors was not known, potentially confounding age-related changes in expanded clonotypes. Observed TCR beta diversity per million T cells fell roughly linearly with age, and a significant reduction was already apparent by age roughly 41. Since profiling was done on bulk unsorted PBMCs, naive and antigen-experienced compartments could not be conclusively compared.

The roughly 39 donors, aged 6 to 90 years, were systemically healthy Caucasian individuals from Russia. Each donor gave approximately 9.3 milliliters of peripheral blood, collected into EDTA-treated Vacutainer tubes. Ficoll-Paque density-gradient centrifugation was used to isolate PBMCs, with at least 6.5 million per sample. Total RNA was extracted from PBMCs with Trizol reagent, with at least 6 micrograms obtained per sample. Naive CD45RAhigh/CD27high T cell percentages were measured by flow cytometry on a PBMC aliquot from every donor. The V end loses 3 bases and the J end loses 8 bases, and a stretch of 19 bases separates them. The CDR3, cysteine through phenylalanine, is 16 amino acids long. Only the CDR3 DNA is retained, 48 bases long and in frame from the first base. The method behind the library was 5' RACE. Instrument on record: Illumina HiSeq 2500. A second about 7 to 11 cycle PCR used a sample-barcoded 5' primer and a J-beta primer mix. A unique molecular identifier was introduced onto each TCR beta cDNA molecule by a template-switch 5' adaptor carrying 12 random nucleotides. Each sample yielded at least 3 million CDR3-containing paired-end reads. All of the RNA was converted into first-strand cDNA using the Mint cDNA synthesis kit, with a TRBC-specific oligonucleotide serving as the primer. Following uracil-DNA glycosylase treatment, a first 18-cycle PCR with universal primers M1SS and BC2_uni_R was performed on all cDNA. The authors processed their data as follows. For normalization, 1 million high-quality reads were randomly selected from each sample, with every read carrying a distinct molecular identifier. Instead of being binned into consensus sequences, reads that shared molecular identifiers were thrown out. MiTCR, with a Q25 quality threshold and the strictest error-elimination algorithm, was used for CDR3 identification, clonotype clustering and error correction. A nonparametric unseen species model with Euler transformation was used to estimate lower-bound total TCR beta diversity. TCRdb redid the processing of the public reads, applying fastp at Q25 and MiXCR, and retained in-frame beta chains. Here each entry gathers all rows of one CDR3 protein and keeps the most common genes and DNA. TCRdb, not the authors, supplied the V and J calls. This sample holds roughly 680,000 distinct CDR3 sequences; approximately 50% were observed only once. Under 35% of the sample is in the top ten clones.

On this clonotype itself: No cognate antigen has been identified for it. Base qualities are not recorded, but no much larger clone differs from it by a single base.

The sample taken for sequencing was blood. This TCR derives from a woman aged 60 to 75 in good health. Rearrangement joined TRBV12-3 or TRBV12-4 to TRBJ1-4; the D gene is perhaps TRBD1, on 5 matching bases. The CDR3 corresponds to CASSFLGGTPIEKLFF. The sequenced DNA is TGTGCCAGCAGTTTCCTTGGCGGGACCCCGATAGAAAAACTGTTTTTT.